Below, 23 T cell receptor beta chains from the same sample are listed, as sequenced in a study of cytomegalovirus exposure and HLA in healthy donors. PCR employed 60 Vbeta and 13 Jbeta primers. Profiled with immunoSEQ multiplex PCR; TCRdb holds only in-frame clones, not every one. The top ten hold less than 6.5% of the sample, which has about 130,000 clones, around three quarters seen once. The sequenced material came from PBMCs. The receptor set was obtained from a young man in good health and CMV-seronegative.

This chain joins TRBV6-5 and TRBJ2-3; 8 bases are a match to TRBD2. V lost 5 bases and J lost 2; bases outside the gene matches: 6. Germline assignment: CDR1 MNHEY and CDR2 SVGAGI. The CDR3 sequence is 15 residues long. The CDR3 nucleotides read TGTGCCAGCAGTCGGCGGGGGGTTCTCACAGATACGCAGTATTTT. Translation: CASSRRGVLTDTQYF.

The rearrangement joins TRBV7-9 to TRBJ1-4, with a weak D call TRBD1 (5 bases). There are 15 residues in the CDR3. Germline loops: CDR1 SEHNR, CDR2 FQNEAQ (reference sequence). V was pared by 3 bases and J by 7 bases, with 15 bases between. CDR3 loop: CASSFSGGGSEKLFF. The CDR3 DNA reads as TGTGCCAGCAGCTTTTCGGGCGGGGGATCTGAAAAACTGTTTTTT.

This clone has only a few counts. The V gene is TRBV2, the J gene TRBJ2-7; D might be TRBD1 (6 bases). Trimming left V 8 bases short and J 0 bases short, with 11 bases between. The CDR3 runs 13 residues. Looked up from germline, CDR1 is SNHLY and CDR2 is FYNNEI. CDR3 residues: CASGMDSSYEQYF. For the CDR3, the DNA is TGTGCCAGCGGAATGGACAGCTCCTACGAGCAGTACTTC.

The chain couples TRBV18 to TRBJ2-3, with 9 bases matching TRBD1. Germline CDR1 and CDR2: KGHSH and LQKENI. V was clipped by 3 bases and J by 5 bases; unmatched bases: 6. This CDR3 has 15 amino acids. Here the CDR3 DNA reads TGTGCCAGCTCACCTTACAGGGGGCTGGGAGATACGCAGTATTTT. This translates into CASSPYRGLGDTQYF.

The CDR3 loop reads CASSLSTVNTEAFF. The CDR3 DNA reads TGTGCCAGCAGCTTGAGCACCGTGAACACTGAAGCTTTCTTT. This rearrangement joins TRBV11-3 to TRBJ1-1; D unresolved. The CDR3 contains 14 residues. The V end was cut by 3 bases, the J end by 0 bases, with 8 bases between. The germline gives CDR1 SGHNT, CDR2 YENEEA.

On this clone itself: One end of the junction does not line up with germline, which may come from a read error. The chain is built from TRBV6-1 and TRBJ2-7; 9 bases align to TRBD1. This CDR3 is 15 amino acids long. Germline V gives CDR1 MNHNS, CDR2 SASEGT. CDR3 bases: TGTGTCAGCAGTTCAACGGGACAGGGAACATACGAGCAGTACTTC. Protein product: CVSSSTGQGTYEQYF.

V gene TRBV28 combines with J gene TRBJ1-1; D is unclear. The CDR3 is 13 amino acids. V lost 8 bases and J 8 bases, leaving 18 bases between the germline ends. CDR1 is MDHEN and CDR2 is SYDVKM in the germline V gene. The chain's CDR3 is CASRGPTRMEAFF. CDR3 in DNA: TGTGCCAGCCGCGGCCCTACCCGGATGGAAGCTTTCTTT.

This clone showed up just a few times. The chain couples TRBV5-6 to TRBJ1-2, with 8 bases fitting TRBD1. Germline CDR1 reads SGHDT; CDR2 reads YYEEEE. Trimming at V came to 4 bases and at J to 6 bases, leaving 8 bases not matched to a gene. The CDR3 has 14 residues. For the CDR3, the DNA is TGTGCCAGCAGCCTTAGGACAGGGTGGCATGGCTACACCTTC. Translating gives CASSLRTGWHGYTF. The variable domain in full, with the rest retrieved from reference TRBV5-6 and TRBJ1-2, is DAGVTQSPTHLIKTRGQQVTLRCSPKSGHDTVSWYQQALGQGPQFIFQYYEEEERQRGNFPDRFSGHQFPNYSSELNVNALLLGDSALYLCASSLRTGWHGYTFGSGTRLTVV.

V and J are TRBV28 and TRBJ1-1; D is ambiguous. The ends were cut back, 2 bases at V and 9 bases at J, with 10 bases in the middle. Germline V gene data show CDR1 as MDHEN and CDR2 as SYDVKM. The CDR3 length is 12 residues. CDR3 residues: CASSLLSAQAFF. In DNA form, the CDR3 reads TGTGCCAGCAGTTTACTCAGCGCGCAAGCTTTCTTT.

On this clone itself: Other DNA sequences in the sample encode the same CDR3. The chain links TRBV7-9 to TRBJ1-1, with D perhaps matching TRBD1 (5 bases). The CDR3 has 15 amino acids. Looked up from germline, CDR1 is SEHNR and CDR2 is FQNEAQ (reference sequence). Trimming took 1 base from V and 1 from J, leaving 10 bases between them. CDR3 nucleotides: TGTGCCAGCAGCTTAGATGGGAGGGGGAACACTGAAGCTTTCTTT. Protein product: CASSLDGRGNTEAFF.

This chain joins TRBV5-1 and TRBJ2-4; possible D gene TRBD1, 5 bases. Trimming shortened V by 2 bases and J by 2 bases, and 11 bases separated the two germline ends. Germline lookup yields CDR1 SGHRS and CDR2 YFSETQ. This CDR3 is built from 15 residues. The DNA of the CDR3 is TGCGCCAGCAGCTTAGCTGACAGTTCCAAAAACATTCAGTACTTC. Protein product: CASSLADSSKNIQYF.

The chain is built from TRBV25-1 and TRBJ2-7, with D tentatively TRBD1 (6 bases). Trimming pared 2 bases from V and 3 bases from J, leaving 11 bases between. The CDR3 contains 14 residues. In germline, CDR1 is MGHDK, CDR2 SYGVNS. The CDR3 nucleotides read TGTGCCAGCAGTGAAGGACAGATATACTACGAGCAGTACTTC. Encoded protein: CASSEGQIYYEQYF.

V usage is TRBV15 and J usage is TRBJ2-2, with 9 bases matching TRBD1. CDR1 is LNHNV and CDR2 is YYDKDF in the germline V gene (reference sequence). The CDR3 sequence is 16 residues long. J was trimmed by 4 bases and V by 0 bases; bases with no gene match: 3. The chain's CDR3 is CATSREGQGGTGELFF. CDR3 bases: TGTGCCACCAGCAGAGAGGGACAGGGAGGCACCGGGGAGCTGTTTTTT.

This chain connects TRBV20-1 to TRBJ1-2, with D possibly TRBD1 on 5 matching bases. CDR3 length: 11 amino acids. Trimming cost V 6 bases and J 4 bases, with 9 bases left between them. Germline V lookup: CDR1 DFQATT, CDR2 SNEGSKA (reference sequence). The CDR3 spells CSATGVYGYTF. Written as DNA, the CDR3 is TGCAGTGCAACAGGCGTCTATGGCTACACCTTC.

This clone was recorded once. The chain is built from TRBV6-6 and TRBJ2-1; 8 bases agree with TRBD2. Per germline, CDR1 MNHNY and CDR2 SVGAGI (reference sequence). The CDR3 loop spans 16 amino acids. J lost 4 bases, V lost 2 bases, and 7 bases had no gene match. The CDR3 DNA follows: TGTGCCAGCAGTTACGTAGTAGCGGGGTCTTACAATGAGCAGTTCTTC. The encoded protein is CASSYVVAGSYNEQFF.

The chain links TRBV9 to TRBJ1-4; D is possibly TRBD1 (5 bases). CDR1 and CDR2 from the germline V gene are SGDLS and YYNGEE. This CDR3 region has 15 residues. V dropped 0 bases and J dropped 7 bases, with 13 bases sitting between them. As DNA, the CDR3 is TGTGCCAGCAGCGTAGCAGGGTCCGGAAGTGAAAAACTGTTTTTT. It encodes CASSVAGSGSEKLFF.

The chain employs TRBV5-1 and TRBJ1-2; TRBD1 is a possible D gene (5 bases). The CDR3 covers 14 residues. Germline CDR1 SGHRS, CDR2 YFSETQ. V was clipped by 0 bases and J by 3 bases, with 9 bases between them. The CDR3 protein is CASSLGGPDYGYTF. Written as DNA, the CDR3 is TGCGCCAGCAGCTTGGGGGGCCCGGACTATGGCTACACCTTC.

The chain recombines TRBV28 with TRBJ1-4, with TRBD1 identical over 9 bases. The junction had 5 bases not matched to a gene; V was cut back by 5 bases and J by 4 bases. Germline CDR1 and CDR2: MDHEN and SYDVKM. The CDR3 contains 15 residues. The CDR3 sequence: CASSGTGGFNEKLFF. The CDR3, as DNA: TGTGCCAGCAGTGGCACAGGGGGCTTTAATGAAAAACTGTTTTTT.

The rearrangement uses TRBV27 and TRBJ1-1, with TRBD1 matching 11 bases. V dropped 6 bases and J dropped 1; count of bases not matched to a gene: 7. The CDR3 consists of 16 residues. Per germline, CDR1 MNHEY and CDR2 SMNVEV (reference sequence). As DNA, the CDR3 is TGTGCCAGCAGGAGGGGACAGGGGGAAGCGAACACTGAAGCTTTCTTT. It yields the protein CASRRGQGEANTEAFF.

The chain is built from TRBV7-2 and TRBJ2-7, with no clear D. CDR1 is SGHTA and CDR2 is FQGNSA in the germline V gene. This CDR3 has 12 amino acids. Trimming pared 5 bases from V and 7 bases from J, leaving 12 bases between. The CDR3: CASSEEPWEQYF. The DNA of the CDR3 is TGTGCCAGCAGCGAGGAACCGTGGGAGCAGTACTTC.

The chain combines TRBV28 with TRBJ2-5, with 9 bases matching TRBD1. CDR3 length: 14 residues. Trimming took 4 bases from V and 3 from J; bases not matched to a gene: 3. Germline V gene data show CDR1 as MDHEN and CDR2 as SYDVKM. The CDR3 loop reads CASSSTGGEETQYF. DNA for the CDR3: TGTGCCAGCAGTTCGACAGGGGGGGAAGAGACCCAGTACTTC.

The genes are TRBV28 and TRBJ1-4, with D perhaps matching TRBD1 (6 bases). The ends were cut back, 5 bases at V and 8 bases at J, with 18 bases in the middle. The germline gives CDR1 MDHEN, CDR2 SYDVKM. This CDR3 contains 15 residues. Here the CDR3 reads CASSTTGSKVEKLFF. Written as DNA, the CDR3 is TGTGCCAGCAGTACAACAGGGTCAAAGGTGGAAAAACTGTTTTTT. Combining the CDR3 with reference TRBV28 and TRBJ1-4 gives the whole variable domain DVKVTQSSRYLVKRTGEKVFLECVQDMDHENMFWYRQDPGLGLRLIYFSYDVKMKEKGDIPEGYSVSREKKERFSLILESASTNQTSMYLCASSTTGSKVEKLFFGSGTQLSVL.

This clone was detected only a few times. This chain joins TRBV4-3 and TRBJ2-3, with TRBD2 identical over 9 bases. V lost 0 bases and J lost 6; bases outside the gene matches: 7. The CDR3 has 16 amino acids. Looked up from germline, CDR1 is LGHNA and CDR2 is YSLEER. The CDR3 reads CASSQDRRGGIDTQYF. Here the CDR3 DNA reads TGCGCCAGCAGCCAAGATCGGCGGGGGGGCATCGATACGCAGTATTTT.